This T cell receptor beta chain was recovered during a study of CD4 T cells in relation to SARS-CoV-2 and coronaviruses. Study details: After about nine days of antigen culture, PBMC TCR beta CDR3s were sequenced. Of the patients, about 8 were male, 4 female, two Hispanic. General observations from the study: SARS-CoV-2-driven expansion was significantly weaker in crossreactive than monoreactive clones.

Data came from immunoSEQ multiplex PCR; TCRdb stores just in-frame clones and leaves some out. The sample shows tens of thousands of clones, 77% of them seen only once. The J segment lost 6 bases and the V segment lost 2 bases, leaving 17 bases of the junction unmatched. The germline V gene has CDR1 GTSNPN and CDR2 SVGIG (reference sequence). The CDR3 runs 18 residues. Naive or memory CD4+ cells were cultured 1:1 with T cell-depleted PBMCs plus CEF. This clone was counted a single time. What it binds is unknown. The chain couples TRBV30 to TRBJ2-1; 9 bases are shared with TRBD2. The material sequenced was memory CD4+ T cells from PBMCs, cultured in vitro. The receptor comes from an adult with COVID-19. The CDR3 bases are TGTGCCTGGAGTCTCCCCCCACGCGGGAGGGCCCTCGGCAATGAGCAGTTCTTC. Translated, it gives CAWSLPPRGRALGNEQFF.